This TCR beta chain was found in a study of T-cell memory formation after mild COVID-19. Whole-study findings and limits: Second-wave clones with a day 37 peak had unconfirmed SARS-CoV-2 specificity. Pre-infection memory carried some responding clones, suggesting that cross-reactive memory joined. Clones contracting day 15 to 85 were balanced CD4/CD8; later expanders leaned CD4+.

The ends lost 9 bases at V and 4 bases at J; junction bases unmatched: 12. The length of the CDR3 is 15 residues. The germline gives CDR1 SEHNR, CDR2 FQNEAQ (reference sequence). For this clonotype: Its antigen is not known.

cDNA libraries for TCR alpha and TCR beta, carrying sample barcodes and UMIs, came from 5'RACE with constant-segment primers. One entry per CDR3 protein, called by TCRdb with MiXCR from the 5' RACE reads. Of about 310,000 distinct CDR3 sequences listed, around a sixth are singletons. This clonotype was sampled from a man aged 18-30 years who had mild COVID-19 (a few samples of this study predate the infection). Cell type and time point are not known. The chain joins TRBV7-9 to TRBJ2-1; TRBD1 agrees at 7 bases. The source material was PBMCs or a T cell subset sorted from them (not recorded which). CDR3 DNA: TGTGCCAGTCCGCTCCCGAGGGGGCCATACAATGAGCAGTTCTTC. It translates to CASPLPRGPYNEQFF.